This T cell receptor beta chain is drawn from a study of cytomegalovirus exposure and HLA in healthy donors. General study results and limits: Looking again later, the authors saw that most CMV-associated TCR beta chains seemed HLA-restricted.

Details on this clone: Its antigen is not known.

Deletions cut 3 bases from V and 2 bases from J, with 12 bases between. The CDR3 has 15 residues. CDR1 and CDR2 (germline): SEHNR, FQNEAQ (reference sequence). The PCR used 60 Vbeta and 13 Jbeta primers. Measured with immunoSEQ multiplex PCR; TCRdb has only the in-frame clones, and not every one. The sample holds fewer than 250,000 clones; 75% to 90% are singletons and the top ten take roughly 0.7%. Specimen: PBMCs. The J gene is TRBJ2-3, the V gene TRBV7-9; tentatively, D is TRBD1 (6 bases). The sequence came from a boy aged 2-9 years in good health and CMV-seronegative. CDR3 protein: CASSFKDRNTDTQYF. The DNA of the CDR3 is TGTGCCAGCAGCTTCAAAGACAGGAACACAGATACGCAGTATTTT.